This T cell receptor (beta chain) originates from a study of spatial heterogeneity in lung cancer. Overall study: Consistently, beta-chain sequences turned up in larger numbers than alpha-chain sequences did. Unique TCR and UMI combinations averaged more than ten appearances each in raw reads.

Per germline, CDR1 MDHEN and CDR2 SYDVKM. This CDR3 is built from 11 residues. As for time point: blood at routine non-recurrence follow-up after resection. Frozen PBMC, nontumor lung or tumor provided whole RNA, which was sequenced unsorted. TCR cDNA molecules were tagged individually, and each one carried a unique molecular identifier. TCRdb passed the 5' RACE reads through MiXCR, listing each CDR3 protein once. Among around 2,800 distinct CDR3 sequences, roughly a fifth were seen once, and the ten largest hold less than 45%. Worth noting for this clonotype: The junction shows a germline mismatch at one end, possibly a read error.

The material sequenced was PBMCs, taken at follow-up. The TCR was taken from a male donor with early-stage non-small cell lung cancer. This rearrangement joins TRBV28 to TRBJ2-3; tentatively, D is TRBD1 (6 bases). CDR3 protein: CASRRTDTQYF. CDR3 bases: TGTGCCAGCAGGCGGACAGACACGCAGTATTTT.